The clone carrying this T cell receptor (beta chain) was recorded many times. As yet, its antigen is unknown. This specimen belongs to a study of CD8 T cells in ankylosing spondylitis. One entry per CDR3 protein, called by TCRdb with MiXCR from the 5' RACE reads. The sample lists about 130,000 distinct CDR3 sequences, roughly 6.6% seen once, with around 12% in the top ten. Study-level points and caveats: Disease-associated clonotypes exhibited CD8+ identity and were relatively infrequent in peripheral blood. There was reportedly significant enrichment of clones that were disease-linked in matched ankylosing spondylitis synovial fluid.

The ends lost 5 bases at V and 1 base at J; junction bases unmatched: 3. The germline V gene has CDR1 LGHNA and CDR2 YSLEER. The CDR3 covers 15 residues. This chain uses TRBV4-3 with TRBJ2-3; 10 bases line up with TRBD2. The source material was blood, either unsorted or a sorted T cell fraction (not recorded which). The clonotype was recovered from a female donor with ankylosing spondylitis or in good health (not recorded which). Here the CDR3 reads CASSALAGGTDTQYF. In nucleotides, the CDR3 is TGCGCCAGCAGCGCGCTAGCGGGGGGCACAGATACGCAGTATTTT.